A selection of T cell receptor beta chains follows, all from one sample in a study of PD-1 blockade in classical Hodgkin lymphoma. Only in-frame clones appear in the TCRdb table, and some are missing; sequencing was by immunoSEQ multiplex PCR. The sample shows about 41,000 clones, roughly two thirds of them seen only once. Sequenced here: peripheral blood mononuclear cells (PBMCs), sampled before the fourth cycle of nivolumab. The receptors shown here come from a human donor with classical Hodgkin lymphoma. CDR3s include the opening cysteine and the closing phenylalanine or tryptophan. A D gene is named only where the DNA matches it firmly. Size is omitted from some rows. Given values are once, few, many or a class for expanded clones.

>TRBV19|TRBJ1-2|once|TRBD1
CASSTGGDGYTF
TGTGCCAGTAGTACAGGGGGCGATGGCTACACCTTC
>TRBV23-1|TRBJ2-1|.|TRBD2
CASSQSGTISYNEQFF
TGCGCCAGCAGTCAATCCGGGACTATTTCCTACAATGAGCAGTTCTTC
>TRBV5-6|TRBJ2-7|once|TRBD1
CASSFGTGAYEQYF
TGTGCCAGCAGCTTCGGGACAGGGGCCTACGAGCAGTACTTC
>TRBV28|TRBJ2-3|.|.
CASRPPGSTDTQYF
TGTGCCAGCAGGCCACCCGGTAGCACAGATACGCAGTATTTT
>TRBV19|TRBJ2-7|.|TRBD2
CASSSLAGIYEQYF
TGTGCCAGTAGTTCTCTAGCGGGGATTTACGAGCAGTACTTC
>TRBV14|TRBJ2-1|once|TRBD1
CASSLDRGSYNEQFF
TGTGCCAGCAGCTTGGACAGGGGGTCCTACAATGAGCAGTTCTTC
>TRBV6-5|TRBJ1-5|.|.
CASRPTGGEDQPQHF
TGTGCCAGCAGGCCTACAGGTGGGGAGGATCAGCCCCAGCATTTT
>TRBV5-6|TRBJ2-1|.|.
CASSLAGGLKYNEQFF
TGTGCCAGCAGCTTGGCCGGGGGGCTGAAGTACAATGAGCAGTTCTTC
>TRBV21-1|TRBJ2-7|.|.
CASSIGTATYEQYF
TGTGCCAGCAGCATCGGGACGGCCACCTACGAGCAGTACTTC
>TRBV29-1|TRBJ2-3|few|.
CSVDRDGQSDTQYF
TGCAGCGTTGATAGGGACGGACAGTCAGATACGCAGTATTTT
>TRBV7-9|TRBJ1-1|medium-sized|TRBD1
CASSFPDRGAEAFF
TGTGCCAGCAGCTTCCCGGACAGGGGGGCTGAAGCTTTCTTT
>TRBV5-1|TRBJ2-2|few|TRBD2
CASRGGLAGVTGELFF
TGCGCCAGCAGGGGCGGACTAGCGGGGGTGACCGGGGAGCTGTTTTTT
>TRBV9|TRBJ2-5|.|.
CASSEMFGGQETQYF
TGTGCCAGCAGCGAAATGTTTGGGGGCCAAGAGACCCAGTACTTC
>TRBV2|TRBJ1-5|few|.
CASSEFRAGNQPQHF
TGTGCCAGCAGCGAATTCCGGGCCGGCAATCAGCCCCAGCATTTT
>TRBV19|TRBJ1-5|.|.
CASSFSPQGTHQPQHF
TGTGCCAGTAGTTTCTCACCACAGGGTACGCATCAGCCCCAGCATTTT
>TRBV25-1|TRBJ2-7|.|.
CASSEYGGGYYEQYF
TGTGCCAGCAGTGAATACGGAGGGGGGTACTACGAGCAGTACTTC